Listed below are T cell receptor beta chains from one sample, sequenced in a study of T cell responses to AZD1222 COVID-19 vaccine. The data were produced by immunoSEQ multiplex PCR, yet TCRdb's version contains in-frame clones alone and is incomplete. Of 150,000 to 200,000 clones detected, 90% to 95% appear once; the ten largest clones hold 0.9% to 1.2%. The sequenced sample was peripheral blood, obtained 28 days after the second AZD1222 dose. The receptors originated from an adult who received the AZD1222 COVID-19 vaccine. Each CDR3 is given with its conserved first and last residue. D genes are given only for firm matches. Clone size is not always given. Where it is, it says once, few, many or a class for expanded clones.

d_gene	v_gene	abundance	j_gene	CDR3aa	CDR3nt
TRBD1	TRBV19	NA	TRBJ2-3	CASTGTALDTQYF	TGTGCCAGCACCGGGACAGCACTAGATACGCAGTATTTT
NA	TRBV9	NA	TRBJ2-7	CASSGLPGSSYEQYF	TGTGCCAGCAGCGGACTTCCGGGAAGCTCCTACGAGCAGTACTTC
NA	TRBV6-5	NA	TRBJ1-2	CASSYSIAAPNYGYTF	TGTGCCAGCAGTTACTCGATAGCGGCTCCTAACTATGGCTACACCTTC
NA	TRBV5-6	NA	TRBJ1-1	CASSLLRGANTEAFF	TGTGCCAGCAGCTTACTACGGGGGGCGAACACTGAAGCTTTCTTT
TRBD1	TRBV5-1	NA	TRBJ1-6	CASRPPGTGDNSPLHF	TGCGCCAGCCGCCCACCCGGGACAGGGGATAATTCACCCCTCCACTTT
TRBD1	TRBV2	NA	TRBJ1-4	CASSPGQGVEKLFF	TGTGCCAGCAGCCCGGGACAGGGTGTCGAAAAACTGTTTTTT
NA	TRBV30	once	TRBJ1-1	CAWAGQGISEAFF	TGTGCCTGGGCGGGCCAGGGTATTTCTGAAGCTTTCTTT
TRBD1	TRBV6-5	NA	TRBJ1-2	CASSLTGSDGYTF	TGTGCCAGCAGTTTGACAGGGTCGGATGGCTACACCTTC
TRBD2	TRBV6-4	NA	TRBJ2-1	CASSEGLAGGPEEQFF	TGTGCCAGCAGTGAAGGACTAGCGGGGGGGCCAGAGGAGCAGTTCTTC
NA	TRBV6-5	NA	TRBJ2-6	CASFPGFAGANVLTF	TGTGCCAGCTTCCCAGGGTTTGCTGGGGCCAACGTCCTGACTTTC
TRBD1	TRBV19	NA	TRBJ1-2	CASSIRDRVLYGYTF	TGTGCCAGTAGTATCAGGGACAGGGTACTCTATGGCTACACCTTC
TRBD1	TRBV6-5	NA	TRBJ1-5	CASKGQGLSNQPQHF	TGTGCCAGCAAGGGACAGGGTCTTAGCAATCAGCCCCAGCATTTT
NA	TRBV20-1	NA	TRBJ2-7	CSASGSYISYEQYF	TGCAGTGCTAGTGGCAGCTACATCTCCTACGAGCAGTACTTC
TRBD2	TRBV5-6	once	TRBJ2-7	CASSWLAGGTYEQYF	TGTGCCAGCAGCTGGCTAGCGGGGGGTACCTACGAGCAGTACTTC
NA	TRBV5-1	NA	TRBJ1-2	CASSLVGKYDYGYTF	TGCGCCAGCAGCTTGGTCGGGAAATACGACTATGGCTACACCTTC
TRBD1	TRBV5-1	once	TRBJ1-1	CASGLQGDTEAFF	TGCGCCAGCGGCCTACAGGGGGACACTGAAGCTTTCTTT
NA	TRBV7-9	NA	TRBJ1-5	CASSFGGSHQPQHF	TGTGCCAGCAGCTTTGGGGGGTCGCATCAGCCCCAGCATTTT
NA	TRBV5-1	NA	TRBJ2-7	CASSTASGEQYF	TGCGCCAGCAGCACCGCAAGCGGCGAGCAGTACTTC
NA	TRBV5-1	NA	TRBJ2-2	CASSQAGGVGELFF	TGCGCCAGCAGCCAGGCTGGGGGAGTCGGGGAGCTGTTTTTT
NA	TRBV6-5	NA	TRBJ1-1	CASSPNLMNTEAFF	TGTGCCAGCAGTCCTAATCTTATGAACACTGAAGCTTTCTTT
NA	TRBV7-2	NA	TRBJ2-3	CASSLAAHRSTDTQYF	TGTGCCAGCAGCTTAGCAGCACATCGGAGCACAGATACGCAGTATTTT
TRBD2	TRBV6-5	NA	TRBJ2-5	CASSGRVQETQYF	TGTGCCAGCTCCGGGAGGGTTCAAGAGACCCAGTACTTC
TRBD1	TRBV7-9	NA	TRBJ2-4	CASSSQGNIQYF	TGTGCCAGCAGCTCACAGGGGAACATTCAGTACTTC
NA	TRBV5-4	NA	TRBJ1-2	CASTSWLNRDNYGYTF	TGTGCCAGCACCTCGTGGTTAAACAGGGATAACTATGGCTACACCTTC
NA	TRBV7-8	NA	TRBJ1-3	CASSRRRDGNTIYF	TGTGCCAGCAGTCGGAGGCGGGATGGAAACACCATATATTTT
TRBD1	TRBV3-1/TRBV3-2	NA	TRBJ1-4	CASSQVTGAGEKLFF	TGTGCCAGCAGCCAAGTGACAGGGGCAGGAGAAAAACTGTTTTTT
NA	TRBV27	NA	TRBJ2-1	CASSGGATLYNEQFF	TGTGCCAGCAGTGGGGGGGCTACACTCTACAATGAGCAGTTCTTC
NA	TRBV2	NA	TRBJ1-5	CASSAGREGQPQHF	TGTGCCAGCAGTGCAGGCAGGGAGGGTCAGCCCCAGCATTTT
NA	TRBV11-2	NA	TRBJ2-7	CASTSRGVYREQYF	TGTGCCAGCACCTCGAGGGGGGTTTATAGGGAGCAGTACTTC
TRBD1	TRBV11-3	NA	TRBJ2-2	CASSDGTAGFANTGELFF	TGTGCCAGCAGCGACGGGACAGCAGGGTTCGCGAACACCGGGGAGCTGTTTTTT
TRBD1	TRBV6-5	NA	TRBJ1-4	CASSYGDRVNEKLFF	TGTGCCAGCAGTTATGGGGACAGGGTAAATGAAAAACTGTTTTTT
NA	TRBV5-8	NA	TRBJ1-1	CASSLAGLLEGGSTEAFF	TGTGCCAGCAGCTTGGCAGGCCTTCTTGAAGGCGGGAGCACTGAAGCTTTCTTT
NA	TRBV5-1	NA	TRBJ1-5	CASSLGQGEQPQHF	TGCGCCAGCAGCTTGGGTCAGGGTGAACAGCCCCAGCATTTT
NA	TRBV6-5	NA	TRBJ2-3	CASTSTTDTQYF	TGTGCCAGCACTTCCACTACAGATACGCAGTATTTT
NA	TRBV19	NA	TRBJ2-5	CASSSRGSPQETQYF	TGTGCCAGTTCCAGTAGGGGGTCCCCACAAGAGACCCAGTACTTC